The 12 T cell receptor beta chains in this list originate from one sample, sequenced in a study of blood T cell repertoires in COVID-19. Clones were read by immunoSEQ multiplex PCR, and TCRdb kept only the in-frame ones, dropping some. The repertoire holds around 250,000 clones, just under 85% seen once, with roughly 15% in the top ten. The specimen was PBMCs or T cells enriched from blood (not recorded which). These receptors all stem from a man aged 35-49 years who had recovered from COVID-19.

The V gene is TRBV5-4, the J gene TRBJ1-1; weak D call: TRBD1 (5 bases). Per the germline V gene, CDR1 is SGHNT and CDR2 is YYREEE (reference sequence). The CDR3 is 12 amino acids. Trimming cost V 0 bases and J 11 bases, with 11 bases left between them. The CDR3: CASSLEGPPAFF. Written as DNA, the CDR3 is TGTGCCAGCAGCTTGGAGGGGCCCCCGGCTTTCTTT.

For the CDR3, the DNA is TGTGCCAGTTCTAGCGGGTACTACGAGCAGTACTTC. It yields the protein CASSSGYYEQYF. The chain recombines TRBV28 with TRBJ2-7; 8 bases agree with TRBD2. Trimming took 9 bases from V and 3 from J; bases not matched to a gene: 4. The germline CDR1 and CDR2 sequences are MDHEN and SYDVKM. CDR3 length: 12 amino acids.

This clone was seen a few times. The chain joins TRBV7-2 to TRBJ1-6, with D possibly matching TRBD1 (5 bases). CDR1 SGHTA and CDR2 FQGNSA come from the germline V gene. V lost 1 base and J lost 9, with 16 bases in between. CDR3 length equals 16 residues. CDR3 in amino acids: CASSLVGSRAGSPLHF. The CDR3 nucleotides are TGTGCCAGCAGCTTAGTTGGTAGCAGGGCCGGTTCACCCCTCCACTTT.

Here the CDR3 reads CASSPHSFFYGYTF. CDR3 sequence (DNA): TGTGCCAGCAGTCCACATTCCTTTTTCTATGGCTACACCTTC. The genes are TRBV28 and TRBJ1-2; no clear D. The CDR3 length is 14 residues. Trimming took off 5 bases at V and 4 bases at J, with 14 bases between the two ends. Germline lookup yields CDR1 MDHEN and CDR2 SYDVKM.

V and J are TRBV11-1 and TRBJ2-7; 10 bases align to TRBD2. Losses at the gene ends were 6 bases for V and 3 bases for J; bases not matched to a gene: 8. The CDR3 is made up of 15 amino acids. Germline V gene sequence: CDR1 SGHAT, CDR2 FQDESV (reference sequence). CDR3 loop: CASSRTSGGNYEQYF. The DNA of the CDR3 is TGTGCCAGCAGTCGGACTAGCGGAGGCAACTACGAGCAGTACTTC.

The V gene is TRBV28, the J gene TRBJ1-2; no firm D call. The germline V and J ends were trimmed by 5 bases and 0 bases, with 16 bases remaining between them. The CDR3 has 16 amino acids. Per germline, CDR1 MDHEN and CDR2 SYDVKM. The CDR3 DNA follows: TGTGCCAGCAGTCCGTTATCAGGAATAGCTAACTATGGCTACACCTTC. Translated: CASSPLSGIANYGYTF.

This chain's CDR3 is CATSDLRGANTGELFF. The CDR3 bases are TGTGCCACCAGTGATTTACGGGGGGCTAACACCGGGGAGCTGTTTTTT. The gene calls are TRBV24-1 and TRBJ2-2; D may be TRBD2 (7 bases). The CDR3 spans 16 residues. Germline assignment: CDR1 KGHDR and CDR2 SFDVKD. The V and J ends lost 1 base and 2 bases respectively, with 10 bases between them.

This clone was counted once. The chain has TRBV18 and TRBJ2-7; D ambiguous. V was clipped by 3 bases and J by 6 bases, with 12 bases between them. Germline loops: CDR1 KGHSH, CDR2 LQKENI. This CDR3 is built from 13 residues. As DNA, the CDR3 is TGTGCCAGCTCACCGCAGGCGCTCGGCGAGCAGTACTTC. Translation gives CASSPQALGEQYF.

J is TRBJ2-5 and V is TRBV5-8, with a tentative D call TRBD1 (6 bases). This CDR3 is 9 amino acids long. V gave up 7 bases and J gave up 11 bases, with 9 bases separating them. Germline V gives CDR1 SGHTS, CDR2 YDEGEE. The CDR3 DNA is TGTGCCAGCGGGGGCTTGCAGTACTTC. Protein product: CASGGLQYF. Together with reference TRBV5-8 and TRBJ2-5, the CDR3 gives the full variable domain: EAGVTQSPTHLIKTRGQQATLRCSPISGHTSVYWYQQALGLGLQFLLWYDEGEERNRGNFPPRFSGRQFPNYSSELNVNALELEDSALYLCASGGLQYFGPGTRLLVL.

V gene TRBV10-3 combines with J gene TRBJ2-1, with 7 bases that match TRBD2. Per germline, CDR1 ENHRY and CDR2 SYGVKD. The V gene end was trimmed by 2 bases and the J gene end by 4 bases; junction bases not matched to a gene: 2. The CDR3 is 14 amino acids. As DNA, the CDR3 is TGTGCCATCAGTGAGCGGGGGGAATACAATGAGCAGTTCTTC. This codes for CAISERGEYNEQFF.

The chain carries TRBV18 and TRBJ2-5; 10 bases map to TRBD1. The V gene's germline CDR1 is KGHSH and CDR2 LQKENI. V lost 3 bases to trimming and J lost 9 bases; unmatched junction nucleotides: 10. The CDR3 runs to 15 residues. The CDR3 sequence: CASSPTSGTGEPQYF. CDR3 coding DNA: TGTGCCAGCTCACCTACCTCCGGGACAGGGGAGCCCCAGTACTTC.

The J gene is TRBJ2-1, the V gene TRBV5-6; TRBD1 aligns across 9 bases. J lost 9 bases, V lost 0 bases, and 4 bases had no gene match. The CDR3 length is 14 residues. Germline loops: CDR1 SGHDT, CDR2 YYEEEE. The CDR3 DNA reads as TGTGCCAGCAGCTTGGACGACAGGGGGGGTGAGCAGTTCTTC. This gives the protein CASSLDDRGGEQFF.